This T cell receptor (beta chain) is drawn from a study of shared clonotypes between healthy human individuals. The naive CD8 fraction comprised CD45RO-negative cells positively selected for CCR7 and excluded terminally differentiated effector memory CD45RA+ cells. Sorted-subset replicate PCRs used around 220 ng DNA, approximately 33,000 T cell genomes. The data were produced by immunoSEQ multiplex PCR, yet TCRdb's version contains in-frame clones alone and is incomplete. The data contain 2 million to 2.5 million clones, roughly 91% of them seen just once; the ten biggest clones take up more than 1.5%. The junction had 6 bases not matched to a gene; V was cut back by 5 bases and J by 6 bases. The CDR3 runs 16 residues. Per the germline V gene, CDR1 is SGHNT and CDR2 is YENEEA.

The sample taken for sequencing was naive CD8+ T cells from PBMCs. The J gene is TRBJ2-1, the V gene TRBV11-3; 14 nucleotides agree with TRBD2. The TCR comes from a man younger than 30 in good health. Some clones in this sample may be carry-over from other donors' samples. The CDR3 reads CASSKRLAGGFNEQFF. CDR3 coding DNA: TGTGCCAGCAGCAAGAGACTAGCGGGAGGGTTCAATGAGCAGTTCTTC.